The clone carrying this T cell receptor beta chain was counted only a few times. The CDR3 sequence is 15 residues long. Losses at the gene ends were 6 bases for V and 7 bases for J; bases not matched to a gene: 7. Germline V gene data show CDR1 as SNHLY and CDR2 as FYNNEI. The sample belongs to a study of technical replicates of blood from a handful of donors. Sequencing used immunoSEQ multiplex PCR; TCRdb keeps in-frame clones, though not all of them. The table records 10,000 to 15,000 clones, 90% to 95% of them present only once. The rearrangement uses TRBV2 and TRBJ2-1, with 12 positions matching TRBD2. The receptor's source is a human donor in good health. Input material: PBMCs. In DNA form, the CDR3 reads TGTGCCAGCAGGGTTGGACTAGCGGGATGGAATGAGCAGTTCTTC. Translating it yields CASRVGLAGWNEQFF.